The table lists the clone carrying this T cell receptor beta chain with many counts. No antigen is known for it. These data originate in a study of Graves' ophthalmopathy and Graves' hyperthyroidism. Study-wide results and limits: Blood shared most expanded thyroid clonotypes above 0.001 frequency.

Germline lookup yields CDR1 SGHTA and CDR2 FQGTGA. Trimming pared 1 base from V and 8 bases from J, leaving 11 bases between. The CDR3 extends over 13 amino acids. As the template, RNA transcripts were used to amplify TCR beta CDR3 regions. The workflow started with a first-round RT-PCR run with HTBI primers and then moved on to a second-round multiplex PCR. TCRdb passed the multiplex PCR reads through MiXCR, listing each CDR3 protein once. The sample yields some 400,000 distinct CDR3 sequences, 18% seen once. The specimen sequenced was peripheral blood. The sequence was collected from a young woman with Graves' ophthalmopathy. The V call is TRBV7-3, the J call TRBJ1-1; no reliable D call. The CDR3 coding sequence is TGTGCCAGCAGCTTAAGTCGGGAAGGGGAAGCTTTCTTT. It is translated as CASSLSREGEAFF.